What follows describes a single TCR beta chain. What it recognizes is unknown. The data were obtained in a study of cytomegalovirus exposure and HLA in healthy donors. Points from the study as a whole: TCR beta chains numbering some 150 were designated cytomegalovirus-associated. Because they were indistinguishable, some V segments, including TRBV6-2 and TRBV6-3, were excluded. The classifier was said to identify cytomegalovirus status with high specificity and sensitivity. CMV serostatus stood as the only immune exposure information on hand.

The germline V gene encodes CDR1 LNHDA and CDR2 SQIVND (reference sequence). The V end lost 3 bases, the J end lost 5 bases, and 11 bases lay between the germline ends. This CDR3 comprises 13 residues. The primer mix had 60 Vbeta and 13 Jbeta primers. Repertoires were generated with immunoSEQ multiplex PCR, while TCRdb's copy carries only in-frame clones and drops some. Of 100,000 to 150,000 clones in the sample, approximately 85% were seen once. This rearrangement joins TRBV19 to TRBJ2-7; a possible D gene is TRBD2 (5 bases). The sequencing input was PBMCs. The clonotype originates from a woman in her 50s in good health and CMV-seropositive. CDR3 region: CASSMGASNEQYF. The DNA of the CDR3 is TGTGCCAGTAGTATGGGAGCGTCCAACGAGCAGTACTTC.